This T cell receptor (beta chain) derives from a study of blood T cell repertoires in COVID-19. Across the whole study: Samples came from the United States, Italy and Spain, spanning acute and convalescent COVID-19.

The method was immunoSEQ multiplex PCR; TCRdb's version includes in-frame clones alone and lacks a portion of them. The table records 160,000 or so clones, 75% to 90% of them present only once. The CDR3 has 15 amino acids. The germline V gene encodes CDR1 LGHNT and CDR2 FRNRAP. V gave up 2 bases and J gave up 10 bases; unmatched junction bases: 9. This clone showed up just once. Source material: peripheral blood. The source is a woman between 40 and 55 years old with acute or convalescent COVID-19. The chain links TRBV12-5 to TRBJ2-1; 9 positions match TRBD2. The CDR3 coding sequence is TGTGCTAGTGGTTTGAGGCTAGCGGGGAAAGGGGAGCAGTTCTTC. It is translated as CASGLRLAGKGEQFF.